These 6 T cell receptor beta chains share one sample of origin, sequenced in a study of a mutant IDH1 vaccine in newly diagnosed glioma. The antigens these receptors bind are not known. Described time point: week 5, during vaccination. In the vaccine, a single dose held 300 ug of the mutant IDH1 20-mer peptide, along with topical imiquimod. Produced via immunoSEQ multiplex PCR; TCRdb's table is partial and in-frame only. The sample holds tens of thousands of clones; around 90% are singletons and the top ten take about 0.61%. Sample: PBMCs, taken from a glioma patient whose treatment included an IDH1 peptide vaccine. These receptors were collected from a woman aged 45-59 years with glioma.

This clone appeared once. The V call is TRBV11-2, the J call TRBJ2-5; D is uncertain. The J call could be wrong; TRBJ2-7 is a better fit for the DNA end. The CDR3 is 14 residues long. The germline CDR1 and CDR2 sequences are SGHAT and FQNNGV. The CDR3 protein is CASSLTPETYEQYF. The CDR3 nucleotides read TGTGCCAGCAGCTTAACTCCCGAGACTTACGAGCAGTACTTC.

The CDR3 spells CASSINRGQNEKLFF. The CDR3 nucleotides read TGTGCCAGCAGTATCAACCGGGGCCAAAATGAAAAACTGTTTTTT. This sequence joins TRBV6-5 and TRBJ1-4, with D tentatively TRBD1 (5 bases). Germline V gives CDR1 MNHEY, CDR2 SVGAGI. CDR3 length equals 15 residues. The V and J ends lost 5 bases and 5 bases respectively, with 15 bases between them.

The V gene is TRBV18, the J gene TRBJ2-7; 7 bases map to TRBD1. V lost 3 bases and J lost 2; bases outside the gene matches: 7. This CDR3 spans 15 amino acids. Germline V gene sequence: CDR1 KGHSH, CDR2 LQKENI. CDR3 nucleotides: TGTGCCAGCTCACCCCCCGGGACAGCGGCCTACGAGCAGTACTTC. Its translation is CASSPPGTAAYEQYF.

Only one count was recorded for this clone. This rearrangement joins TRBV6-5 to TRBJ2-7; D might be TRBD1 (5 bases). V was shortened by 6 bases and J by 3 bases, with 15 bases between the two germline ends. The CDR3 contains 14 residues. Germline V gene lookup returns CDR1 MNHEY and CDR2 SVGAGI. CDR3 residues: CASSRQTGLYEQYF. CDR3 sequence (DNA): TGTGCCAGCAGCCGACAGACTGGCCTCTACGAGCAGTACTTC.

This chain connects TRBV11-2 to TRBJ2-2; 12 bases match TRBD2. CDR1 SGHAT and CDR2 FQNNGV come from the germline V gene. Trimming took 5 bases from V and 0 from J; bases not matched to a gene: 4. CDR3 size: 17 residues. The CDR3 region has the DNA TGTGCCAGCAGCAAAGGACTAGCGGGATCGAACACCGGGGAGCTGTTTTTT. Translation gives CASSKGLAGSNTGELFF.

The chain combines TRBV10-1 with TRBJ1-1, with 7 bases aligning to TRBD1. The V and J ends lost 3 bases and 1 base, in that order; junction bases with no gene match: 5. CDR1 is WNHNN and CDR2 is SYGVQD in the germline V gene (reference sequence). The CDR3 consists of 15 residues. This CDR3 reads CASSDRAGGNTEAFF. The CDR3 region has the DNA TGCGCCAGCAGTGATCGGGCAGGGGGGAACACTGAAGCTTTCTTT.